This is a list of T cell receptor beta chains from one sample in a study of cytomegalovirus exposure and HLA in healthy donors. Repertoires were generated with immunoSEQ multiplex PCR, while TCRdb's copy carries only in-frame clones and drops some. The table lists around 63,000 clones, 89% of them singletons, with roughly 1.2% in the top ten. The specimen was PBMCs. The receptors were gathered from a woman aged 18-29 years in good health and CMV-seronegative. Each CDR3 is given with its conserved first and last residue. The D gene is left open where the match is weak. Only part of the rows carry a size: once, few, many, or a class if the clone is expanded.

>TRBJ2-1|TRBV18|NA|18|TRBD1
CASSPFSQRQGALNEQFF
TGTGCCAGCTCACCATTCTCCCAAAGACAGGGGGCGCTGAATGAGCAGTTCTTC
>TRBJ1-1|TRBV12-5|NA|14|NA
CASGPPGYHTEAFF
TGTGCTAGTGGTCCTCCGGGTTATCACACTGAAGCTTTCTTT
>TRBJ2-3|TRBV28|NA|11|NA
CAIQGTDTQYF
TGTGCCATTCAGGGGACAGATACGCAGTATTTT
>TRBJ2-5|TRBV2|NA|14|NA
CASRHDSPQETQYF
TGTGCCAGCAGACACGACAGTCCCCAAGAGACCCAGTACTTC
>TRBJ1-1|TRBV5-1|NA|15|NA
CASSLSITGGTEVFF
TGCGCCAGCAGCTTGAGTATAACGGGGGGCACTGAAGTTTTCTTT
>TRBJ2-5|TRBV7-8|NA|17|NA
CASSLGFGQGRGETQYF
TGTGCCAGCAGCTTAGGGTTTGGGCAGGGGCGAGGGGAGACCCAGTACTTC
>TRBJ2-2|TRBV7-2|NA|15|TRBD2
CASSRSREGTGELFF
TGTGCCAGCAGCCGTTCGCGGGAGGGCACCGGGGAGCTGTTTTTT
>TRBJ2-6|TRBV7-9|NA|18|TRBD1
CASTGGDSRFSGANVLTF
TGTGCCAGCACCGGTGGGGACAGCCGTTTCTCTGGGGCCAACGTCCTGACTTTC
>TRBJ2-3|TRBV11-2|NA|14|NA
CASSLAQATDTQYF
TGTGCCAGCAGCTTAGCCCAAGCCACAGATACGCAGTATTTT
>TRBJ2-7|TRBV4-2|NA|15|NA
CASSQDRGINHEQYF
TGTGCCAGCAGCCAAGACAGGGGAATTAACCACGAGCAGTACTTC
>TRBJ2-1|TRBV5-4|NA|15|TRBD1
CASSQGQGSYDEQFF
TGTGCCAGCAGCCAAGGACAGGGTTCGTACGATGAGCAGTTCTTC
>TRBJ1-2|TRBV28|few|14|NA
CASRTAGIDYGYTF
TGTGCCAGCAGGACCGCAGGGATCGACTATGGCTACACCTTC
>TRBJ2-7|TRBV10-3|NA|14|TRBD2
CAISGGRAAYEQYF
TGTGCCATCAGTGGGGGGAGGGCCGCTTACGAGCAGTACTTC
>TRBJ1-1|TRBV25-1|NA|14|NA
CASSDIHMNTEAFF
TGTGCCAGCAGCGACATTCACATGAACACTGAAGCTTTCTTT
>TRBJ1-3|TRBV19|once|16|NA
CASTPTRVLSGNTIYF
TGTGCCAGTACGCCTACACGGGTACTTTCTGGAAACACCATATATTTT
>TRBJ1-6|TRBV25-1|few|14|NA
CASSDREVRSPLHF
TGTGCCAGCAGTGACAGGGAAGTTCGTTCACCCCTCCACTTT
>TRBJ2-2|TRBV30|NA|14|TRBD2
CAPRLAGPTGELFF
TGTGCCCCCCGACTAGCGGGCCCCACCGGGGAGCTGTTTTTT
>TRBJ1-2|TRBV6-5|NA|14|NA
CASSSRPLQGGYTF
TGTGCCAGCAGTTCCCGACCCCTCCAGGGTGGCTACACCTTC
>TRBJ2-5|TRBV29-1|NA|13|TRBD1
CSVVTGGWETQYF
TGCAGCGTTGTTACAGGGGGCTGGGAGACCCAGTACTTC